This T cell receptor (beta chain) was obtained from a study of cytomegalovirus exposure and HLA in healthy donors. Study conclusions and caveats: Beyond CMV serostatus, there was no information to go on about immune exposure. Under in vitro conditions, three CMV-associated chains were confirmed as specific for CMV antigens.

On this clone itself: The antigen is not known.

Trimming left V 0 bases short and J 4 bases short, with 13 bases between. The CDR3 is made up of 16 amino acids. The germline V gene encodes CDR1 SGHDT and CDR2 YYEEEE. Researchers ran the PCR with 60 Vbeta and 13 Jbeta primers. Authors' methods: A follow-up analysis tallied 73 million or so unique TCR beta chains, roughly 10 million shared. Assay: immunoSEQ multiplex PCR; the TCRdb copy retains only in-frame clones and omits some. The V and J calls and clone size were taken over from that table, and D and trimming were inferred from the DNA. Of 140,000 to 150,000 clones listed, about three quarters were seen once; the top ten hold approximately 13%.

The source material was PBMCs. This clonotype was sampled from a man aged 40-50 years in good health and CMV-seropositive. This sequence joins TRBV5-6 and TRBJ1-4, with a possible D match to TRBD1 (6 bases). CDR3 nucleotides: TGTGCCAGCAGCTTGGGTCTGACAGGCCTTAATGAAAAACTGTTTTTT. Residues: CASSLGLTGLNEKLFF.